This T cell receptor (beta chain) originates from a study of OX40 agonist ivuxolimab in advanced cancers. Study results and caveats: Some nonresponders also had low normalized T-cell clonal expansion.

TCRdb keeps only in-frame clones here, not all; method: immunoSEQ multiplex PCR. The repertoire holds 22,000 or so clones, more than 75% seen once, with about a fifth in the top ten. In regard to this clone: Its antigen is not identified.

Germline V lookup: CDR1 PRHDT, CDR2 FYEKMQ (reference sequence). Trimming pared 8 bases from V and 7 bases from J, leaving 12 bases between. The CDR3 has 12 residues. Drawing of blood for sampling happened at baseline, at cycle 4 day 1, and at cycle 7 day 1. This receptor was identified in an adult with an advanced solid tumor such as melanoma, head and neck, liver or kidney cancer. The V gene is TRBV13, the J gene TRBJ2-1, with a weak D call TRBD1 (6 bases). The sample consisted of CD4+ or CD8+ T cells sorted from blood, taken in a trial of the OX40 agonist ivuxolimab. CDR3 residues: CASAEQGNEQFF. Here the CDR3 DNA reads TGTGCCAGCGCGGAGCAGGGGAATGAGCAGTTCTTC.